The sequence of this TCR beta chain was determined in a study of blood T cell repertoires in COVID-19. Study at large: Sites across the United States, Italy and Spain contributed samples from acute and convalescent COVID-19. PBMCs, B-cell-depleted T cells, or T cells were the source of the cDNA or gDNA that made up the material.

Authors' analysis steps: Amplified reference gene primers provided the basis for estimating nucleated cell counts. Sequencing was performed with immunoSEQ multiplex PCR; in TCRdb, only in-frame clones are kept and a portion is missing. The D gene and trimming were derived from the DNA, and the V and J assignments and clone size from that table. Here the sample spans about 110,000 clones, about 85% being singletons. The germline V and J ends were trimmed by 4 bases and 2 bases, with 12 bases remaining between them. CDR3 length: 15 residues. Per germline, CDR1 SNHLY and CDR2 FYNNEI. The chain joins TRBV2 to TRBJ1-5; weak D call: TRBD1 (6 bases). The sequencing sample was made of peripheral blood. This TCR derives from a man aged 35 to 55 with acute or convalescent COVID-19. CDR3 DNA: TGTGCCAGCAGTGGAAGGACAGAGGGCAATCAGCCCCAGCATTTT. It yields the protein CASSGRTEGNQPQHF.